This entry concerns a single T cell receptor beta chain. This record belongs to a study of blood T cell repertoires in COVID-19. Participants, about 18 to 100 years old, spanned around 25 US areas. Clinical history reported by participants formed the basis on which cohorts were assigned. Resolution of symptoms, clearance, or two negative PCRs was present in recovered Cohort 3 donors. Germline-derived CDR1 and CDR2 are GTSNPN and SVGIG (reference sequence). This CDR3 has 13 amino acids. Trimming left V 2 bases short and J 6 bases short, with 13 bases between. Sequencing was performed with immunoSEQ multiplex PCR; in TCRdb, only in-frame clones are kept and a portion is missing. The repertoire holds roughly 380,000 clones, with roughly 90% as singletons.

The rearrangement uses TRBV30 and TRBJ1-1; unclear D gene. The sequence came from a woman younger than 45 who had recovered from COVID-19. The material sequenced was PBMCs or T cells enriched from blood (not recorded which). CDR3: CAWSTGRAAEAFF. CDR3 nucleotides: TGTGCCTGGAGTACGGGAAGGGCGGCTGAAGCTTTCTTT.